The T cell receptor (beta chain) described here comes from a study of STAT5B mutations in CD4+ large granular lymphocyte leukemia. Overall study results and limits: The CD4+ versus CD8+ T-LGLL clonality difference may reflect limited sample size.

Sequencing was at survey level. Generated by immunoSEQ multiplex PCR, the TCRdb table keeps only in-frame clones and is missing some. The table has roughly 32,000 clones, about 71% seen once. This CDR3 is 13 amino acids long. Germline V lookup: CDR1 SNHLY, CDR2 FYNNEI. The germline V and J ends were trimmed by 6 bases and 6 bases, with 14 bases remaining between them. In the case of this clone: Its antigen is unknown.

Sequencing was done on a sample of CD4+ T cells from blood buffy coats. This receptor was identified in a human donor in good health. This chain joins TRBV2 and TRBJ1-1, with TRBD1 as a possible D gene (6 bases). CDR3 bases: TGTGCCAGCAGAGGACAGCCAGGGGCTGAAGCTTTCTTT. Residues: CASRGQPGAEAFF.